These T cell receptor beta chains were read from a single sample in a study of blood T cell repertoires in COVID-19. Clones were sequenced by immunoSEQ multiplex PCR, and TCRdb holds only the in-frame ones, with some missing. This sample carries 100,000 or so clones, 84% of them seen once, and the ten largest clones take just under 2%. The sample taken for sequencing was peripheral blood. The receptors derive from a man between 65 and 80 years old with active or convalescent COVID-19. The CDR3 runs from the conserved cysteine through the conserved F or W. Fields, in order: D gene, V gene, clone size, J gene, CDR3 protein. D genes are given only for firm matches. The size field is filled for only some rows; it gives once, few, many or a size class.

d_call: .
v_call: TRBV12-5
clone_size: .
j_call: TRBJ1-2
cdr3_aa: CASGLHQGSNYGYTF

d_call: .
v_call: TRBV9
clone_size: .
j_call: TRBJ2-1
cdr3_aa: CASSVGGETYNEQFF

d_call: TRBD1
v_call: TRBV2
clone_size: .
j_call: TRBJ2-2
cdr3_aa: CASSWDRVDTGELFF

d_call: .
v_call: TRBV6-5
clone_size: .
j_call: TRBJ1-4
cdr3_aa: CASSYLTGEKLFF

d_call: .
v_call: TRBV4-1
clone_size: .
j_call: TRBJ1-2
cdr3_aa: CASSQDLGSANYGYTF

d_call: .
v_call: TRBV19
clone_size: .
j_call: TRBJ1-5
cdr3_aa: CASSPRQGYQPQHF

d_call: .
v_call: TRBV21-1
clone_size: .
j_call: TRBJ2-2
cdr3_aa: CASSNRGHTGELFF

d_call: .
v_call: TRBV9
clone_size: .
j_call: TRBJ1-4
cdr3_aa: CASSAGHAGNEKLFF

d_call: .
v_call: TRBV28
clone_size: .
j_call: TRBJ2-7
cdr3_aa: CASSQVQGSSYEQYF

d_call: TRBD1
v_call: TRBV6-6
clone_size: .
j_call: TRBJ1-5
cdr3_aa: CASSSGQGEFNQPQHF

d_call: TRBD1
v_call: TRBV18
clone_size: .
j_call: TRBJ2-1
cdr3_aa: CASSPMGNRGDNEQFF

d_call: TRBD1
v_call: TRBV7-2
clone_size: .
j_call: TRBJ2-7
cdr3_aa: CASTGQGGFYEQYF

d_call: .
v_call: TRBV7-8
clone_size: .
j_call: TRBJ1-6
cdr3_aa: CASSLRGSYNSPLHF

d_call: .
v_call: TRBV30
clone_size: .
j_call: TRBJ1-4
cdr3_aa: CAWSTGIQTNEKLFF

d_call: .
v_call: TRBV29-1
clone_size: .
j_call: TRBJ1-1
cdr3_aa: CSVGVGERAFF

d_call: .
v_call: TRBV27
clone_size: .
j_call: TRBJ1-2
cdr3_aa: CASSERDTRVSGYTF

d_call: .
v_call: TRBV6-2/TRBV6-3
clone_size: few
j_call: TRBJ2-1
cdr3_aa: CASSPDYEQFF

d_call: TRBD1
v_call: TRBV5-6
clone_size: .
j_call: TRBJ1-2
cdr3_aa: CASSFNRLGQGAYGYTF

d_call: TRBD1
v_call: TRBV15
clone_size: .
j_call: TRBJ2-3
cdr3_aa: CATSRGGQNTDTQYF

d_call: TRBD1
v_call: TRBV29-1
clone_size: .
j_call: TRBJ1-1
cdr3_aa: CSAAPHRGAEAFF

d_call: TRBD1
v_call: TRBV28
clone_size: .
j_call: TRBJ2-2
cdr3_aa: CASSNRGHTGELFF

d_call: .
v_call: TRBV5-1
clone_size: .
j_call: TRBJ2-5
cdr3_aa: CASSLQGSQETQYF